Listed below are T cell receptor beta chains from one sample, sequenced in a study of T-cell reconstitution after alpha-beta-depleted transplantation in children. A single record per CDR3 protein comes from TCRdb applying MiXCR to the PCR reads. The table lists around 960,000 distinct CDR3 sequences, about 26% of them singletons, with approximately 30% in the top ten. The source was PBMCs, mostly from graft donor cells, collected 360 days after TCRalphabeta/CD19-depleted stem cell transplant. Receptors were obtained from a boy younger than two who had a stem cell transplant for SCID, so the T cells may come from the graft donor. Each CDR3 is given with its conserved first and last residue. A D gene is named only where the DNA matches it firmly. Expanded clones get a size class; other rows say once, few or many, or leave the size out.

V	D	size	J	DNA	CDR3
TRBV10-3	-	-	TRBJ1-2	TGTGCCGTAGGGGCTGGTGGCTACACCTTC	CAVGAGGYTF
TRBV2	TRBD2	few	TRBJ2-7	TGTGCCAGCAGTGACTCTAGCGGGGTCTACGAGCAGTACTTC	CASSDSSGVYEQYF
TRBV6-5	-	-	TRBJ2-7	TGTGCCAGCAGATTAAGCCCCAACGAGCAGTACTTC	CASRLSPNEQYF
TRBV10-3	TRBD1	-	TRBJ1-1	TGTGCCATCAGCAGACAGGGTACCGACACTGAAGCTTTCTTT	CAISRQGTDTEAFF
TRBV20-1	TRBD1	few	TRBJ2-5	TGCAGTGCTCCTCCGGGACAGGGATGGTACCAAGAGACCCAGTACTTC	CSAPPGQGWYQETQYF
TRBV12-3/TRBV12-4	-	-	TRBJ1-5	TGTGCCAGCACCCCACCTAATCAGCCCCAGCATTTT	CASTPPNQPQHF
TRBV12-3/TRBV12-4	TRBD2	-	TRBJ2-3	TGTGCCAGCAGTGCGAGGCGGGGGGACCCAGATACGCAGTATTTT	CASSARRGDPDTQYF
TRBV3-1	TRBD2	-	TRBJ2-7	TGTGCCACCGGAGCGGGGTTCTACGAGCAGTACTTC	CATGAGFYEQYF
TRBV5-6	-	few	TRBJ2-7	TGTGCCAGCAGCTTGAACACCTACGAGCAGTACTTC	CASSLNTYEQYF
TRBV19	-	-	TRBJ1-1	TGTGCCAGTAGTATCGGCATGAACACTGAAGCTTTCTTT	CASSIGMNTEAFF
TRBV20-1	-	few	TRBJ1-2	TGCAGTGCCCCTGTCGGACTCGGGGGCTATGGCTACACCTTC	CSAPVGLGGYGYTF
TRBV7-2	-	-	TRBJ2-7	TGTGCCAGCAGCTTCCGGGCCGCAAACGACCACGAGCAGTACTTC	CASSFRAANDHEQYF
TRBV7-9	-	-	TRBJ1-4	TGTGCCAGCAGCTTAGCGGGGGAAGGGGAGCTTAATGAAAAACTGTTTTTT	CASSLAGEGELNEKLFF
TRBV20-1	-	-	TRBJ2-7	TGCAGTGCTGATCAGACAGGAAAATACGAGCAGTACTTC	CSADQTGKYEQYF
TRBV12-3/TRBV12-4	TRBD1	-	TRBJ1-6	TGTGCCAGCAGTTGGACTACAGGGGAAACACCCCTCCACTTT	CASSWTTGETPLHF
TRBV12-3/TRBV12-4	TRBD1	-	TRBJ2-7	TGTGCCAGCAGTCCCGGGACAGGGAACGGCGAGCAGTACTTC	CASSPGTGNGEQYF
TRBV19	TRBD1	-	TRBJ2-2	TGTGCCAGTAGTACCAGGACAGGTTTTCGAGCCGGGGAGCTGTTTTTT	CASSTRTGFRAGELFF
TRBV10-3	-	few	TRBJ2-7	TGTGCCATCAGGGGCCAGGACAGCGAGCAGTACTTC	CAIRGQDSEQYF
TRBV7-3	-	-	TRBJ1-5	TGTGCCAGCAGCCCCCGGGTGGGGCAGGGGACCAATCAGCCCCAGCATTTT	CASSPRVGQGTNQPQHF
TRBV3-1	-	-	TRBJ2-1	TGTGCCAGCAGCGACATAGGAGGGCAGTTCTTC	CASSDIGGQFF
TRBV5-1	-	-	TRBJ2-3	TGCGCCAGCAGCCCTACGGATTGGGCATGGGATACGCAGTATTTT	CASSPTDWAWDTQYF
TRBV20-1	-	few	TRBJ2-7	TGCAGTGCTAGGACAGAGGCCCCAGGTCAGCAGTACTTC	CSARTEAPGQQYF
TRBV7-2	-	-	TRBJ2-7	TGTGCCAGCAGCTTAAGGGGGAAGCGTATGGGATACGAGCAGTACTTC	CASSLRGKRMGYEQYF
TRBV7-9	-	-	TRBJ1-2	TGTGCCAGCAGCTTAGCGGAGACCGACAGGCACTATGGCTACACCTTC	CASSLAETDRHYGYTF
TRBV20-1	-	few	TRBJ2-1	TGCAGTGCGCCCCGGGTCCCGAACGATCCCAGCAATGAGCAGTTCTTC	CSAPRVPNDPSNEQFF
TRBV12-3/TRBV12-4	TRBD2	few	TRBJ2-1	TGTGCCAGCAGCTTCAGCGGGGGGCCCCACAATGAGCAGTTCTTC	CASSFSGGPHNEQFF
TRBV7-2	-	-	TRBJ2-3	TGTGCCAGCAGTTCCCCCCGCGGGGTAGGTGATACGCAGTATTTT	CASSSPRGVGDTQYF
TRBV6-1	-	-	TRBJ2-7	TGTGCCAGCACCCTCATATACGAGCAGTACTTC	CASTLIYEQYF
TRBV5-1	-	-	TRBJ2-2	TGCGCCAGCACTGCCGGTGTTCCCAACACCGGGGAGCTGTTTTTT	CASTAGVPNTGELFF
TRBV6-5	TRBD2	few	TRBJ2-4	TGTGCCAGCAGTTACTCAAGCCCGGGGTTAGCGGGGTACATTCAGTACTTC	CASSYSSPGLAGYIQYF
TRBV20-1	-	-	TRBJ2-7	TGCAGTGCTAGGTGGGACGGCTACGAGCAGTACTTC	CSARWDGYEQYF
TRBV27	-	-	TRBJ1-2	TGTGCCAGCAGTTTATCGCAGGAAAACTATGGCTACACCTTC	CASSLSQENYGYTF
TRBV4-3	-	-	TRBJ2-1	TGCGCCAGCAGCCAAGATGGAGGGAGGAACAATGAGCAGTTCTTC	CASSQDGGRNNEQFF